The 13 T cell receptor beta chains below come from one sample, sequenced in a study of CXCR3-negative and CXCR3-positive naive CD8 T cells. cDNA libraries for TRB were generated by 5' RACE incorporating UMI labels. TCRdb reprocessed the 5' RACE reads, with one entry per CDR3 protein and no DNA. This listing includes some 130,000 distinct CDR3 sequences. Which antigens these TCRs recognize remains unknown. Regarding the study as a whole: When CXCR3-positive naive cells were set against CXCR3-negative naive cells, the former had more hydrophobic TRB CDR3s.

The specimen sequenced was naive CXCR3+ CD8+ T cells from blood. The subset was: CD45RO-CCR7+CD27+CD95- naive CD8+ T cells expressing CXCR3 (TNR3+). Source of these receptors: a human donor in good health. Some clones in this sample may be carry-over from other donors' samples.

The CDR3 is CASSEGQGLGVYEQYF. J is TRBJ2-7 and V is TRBV5-1; TCRdb's assignment of TRBD1 cannot be checked, as there is no DNA. The CDR3 extends over 16 amino acids. From germline, CDR1 is SGHRS and CDR2 YFSETQ.

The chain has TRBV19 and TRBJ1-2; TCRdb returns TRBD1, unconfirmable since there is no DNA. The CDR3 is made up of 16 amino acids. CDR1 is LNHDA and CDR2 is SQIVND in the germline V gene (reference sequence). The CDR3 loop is CASSSRDRGNLDGYTF.

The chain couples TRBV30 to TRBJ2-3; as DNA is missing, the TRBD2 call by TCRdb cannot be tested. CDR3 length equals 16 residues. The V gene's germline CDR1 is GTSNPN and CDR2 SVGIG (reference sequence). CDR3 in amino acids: CAWSGRAGALADTQYF.

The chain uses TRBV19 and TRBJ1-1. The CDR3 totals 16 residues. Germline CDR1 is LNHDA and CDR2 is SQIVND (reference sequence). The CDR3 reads CASSISLGLADTEAFF.

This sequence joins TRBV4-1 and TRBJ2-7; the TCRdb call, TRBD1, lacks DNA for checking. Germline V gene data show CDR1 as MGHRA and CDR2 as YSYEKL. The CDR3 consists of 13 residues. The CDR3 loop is CASSPSRGGEQYF.

The CDR3 sequence is CAWTDLAGMGTGELFF. The genes are TRBV30 and TRBJ2-2; TCRdb indicates TRBD2, and absent DNA this call remains unverified. CDR3 size: 16 residues. The germline gives CDR1 GTSNPN, CDR2 SVGIG (reference sequence). The entire variable domain, with the rest obtained from reference TRBV30 and TRBJ2-2, is as follows: SQTIHQWPATLVQPVGSPLSLECTVEGTSNPNLYWYRQAAGRGLQLLFYSVGIGQISSEVPQNLSASRPQDRQFILSSKKLLLSDSGFYLCAWTDLAGMGTGELFFGEGSRLTVL.

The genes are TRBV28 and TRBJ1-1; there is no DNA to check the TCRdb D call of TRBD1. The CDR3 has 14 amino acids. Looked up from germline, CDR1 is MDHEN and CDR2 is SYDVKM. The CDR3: CASSLQGFNTEAFF.

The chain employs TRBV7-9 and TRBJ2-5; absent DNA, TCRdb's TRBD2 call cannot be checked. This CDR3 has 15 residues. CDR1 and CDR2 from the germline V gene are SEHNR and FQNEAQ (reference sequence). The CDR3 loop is CASSLAGRAQETQYF.

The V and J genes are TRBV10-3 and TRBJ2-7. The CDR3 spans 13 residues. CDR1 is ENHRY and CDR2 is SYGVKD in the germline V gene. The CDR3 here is CAISEARDYEQYF.

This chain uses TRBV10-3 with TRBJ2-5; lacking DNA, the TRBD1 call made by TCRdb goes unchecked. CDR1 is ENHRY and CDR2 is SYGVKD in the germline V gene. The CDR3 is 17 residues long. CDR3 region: CAISDNRDSIAQETQYF.

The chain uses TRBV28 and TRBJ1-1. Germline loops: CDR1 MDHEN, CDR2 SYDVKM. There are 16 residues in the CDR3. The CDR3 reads CASSFRLSGLNTEAFF. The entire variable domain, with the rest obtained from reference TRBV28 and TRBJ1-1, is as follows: DVKVTQSSRYLVKRTGEKVFLECVQDMDHENMFWYRQDPGLGLRLIYFSYDVKMKEKGDIPEGYSVSREKKERFSLILESASTNQTSMYLCASSFRLSGLNTEAFFGQGTRLTVV.

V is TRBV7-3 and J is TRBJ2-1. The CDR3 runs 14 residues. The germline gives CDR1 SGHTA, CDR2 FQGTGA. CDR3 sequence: CASSFGGIHNEQFF.

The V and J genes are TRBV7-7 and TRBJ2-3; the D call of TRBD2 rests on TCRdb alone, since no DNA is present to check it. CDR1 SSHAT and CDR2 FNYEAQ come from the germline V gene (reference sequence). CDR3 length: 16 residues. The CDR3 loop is CASSPRLAGGEDTQYF.